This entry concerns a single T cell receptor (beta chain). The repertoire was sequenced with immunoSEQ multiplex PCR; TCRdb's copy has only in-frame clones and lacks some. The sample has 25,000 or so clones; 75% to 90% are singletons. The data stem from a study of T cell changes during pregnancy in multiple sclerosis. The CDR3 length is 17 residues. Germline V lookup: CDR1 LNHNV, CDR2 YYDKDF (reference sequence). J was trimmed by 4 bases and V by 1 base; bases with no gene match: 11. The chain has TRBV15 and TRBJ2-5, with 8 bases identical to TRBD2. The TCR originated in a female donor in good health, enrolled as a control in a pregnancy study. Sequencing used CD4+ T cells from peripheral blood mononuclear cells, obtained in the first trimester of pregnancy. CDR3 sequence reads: CATSRGREGLFGETQYF. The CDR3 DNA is TGTGCCACCAGCAGAGGTCGGGAGGGCCTGTTTGGAGAGACCCAGTACTTC.